This T cell receptor beta chain was observed in a study of metastatic and nonmetastatic thyroid tumors. Whole-study context: Across blood and tumor or nodule tissue, repertoires from malignant and benign thyroid patients were compared with one another. Whole-study results and caveats: TCR beta diversity was reportedly significantly higher in malignant thyroid tumors than benign nodules, in blood and tumor.

Germline V CDR1 and CDR2: KGHDR, SFDVKD. The CDR3 runs 13 residues. The V and J ends lost 6 bases and 1 base respectively, with 8 bases between them. In the original analysis: Between-group CDR3 differences, defined by clinicopathological status, yielded a distant-metastasis classifier for papillary thyroid cancer. TCRdb reassembled clones from the PCR reads with MiXCR. The V and J calls shown here were made by TCRdb, not taken from the authors' results. The sample holds tens of thousands of clones, 20% to 25% seen once. This clone came up many times. Its specificity is not known. No patient received treatment before thyroid surgery.

Sequencing was done on a sample of blood. The chain uses TRBV24-1 and TRBJ1-2; D is unclear. The receptor was isolated from a male donor with papillary thyroid cancer or a benign thyroid nodule (not recorded which). Some clones in this sample may be carry-over from other donors' samples. CDR3 in amino acids: CATSLGLNYGYTF. CDR3 nucleotide sequence: TGTGCCACCAGTTTAGGCCTTAACTATGGCTACACCTTC.